The next 27 T cell receptor beta chains were all read from a single sample in a study of STAT5B mutations in CD4+ large granular lymphocyte leukemia. The protocol was immunoSEQ multiplex PCR, while the TCRdb copy is restricted to in-frame clones and leaves out a portion. The sample shows 30,000 to 40,000 clones, roughly four fifths of them seen only once. Sequenced sample: CD4+ T cells from blood buffy coats. All receptors come from a human donor in good health.

This sequence joins TRBV6-5 and TRBJ1-1; TRBD1 matches 7 bases. CDR3 length equals 14 residues. Germline CDR1 reads MNHEY; CDR2 reads SVGAGI. The junction had 4 bases not matched to a gene; V was cut back by 6 bases and J by 0 bases. For the CDR3, the DNA is TGTGCCAGCAGACGACAGGGATTGAACACTGAAGCTTTCTTT. Translating it yields CASRRQGLNTEAFF.

The rearrangement joins TRBV7-6 to TRBJ1-2; perhaps TRBD1 as D (5 bases). The ends were cut back, 3 bases at V and 0 bases at J, with 11 bases in the middle. The CDR3 contains 15 residues. Germline assignment: CDR1 SGHVS and CDR2 FNYEAQ. The CDR3, as DNA: TGTGCCAGCAGCTTGGGGGACGGACCTAACTATGGCTACACCTTC. Residues: CASSLGDGPNYGYTF.

The CDR3 protein is CASSNERESYNEQFF. The CDR3 bases are TGTGCCAGCAGCAACGAGCGGGAATCCTACAATGAGCAGTTCTTC. This sequence joins TRBV11-2 and TRBJ2-1; TRBD2 aligns across 7 bases. The length of the CDR3 is 15 residues. The trim removed 5 bases at V and 1 base at J, leaving 5 bases unmatched. Germline loops: CDR1 SGHAT, CDR2 FQNNGV. Filled out from reference TRBV11-2 and TRBJ2-1, the complete variable domain reads EAGVAQSPRYKIIEKRQSVAFWCNPISGHATLYWYQQILGQGPKLLIQFQNNGVVDDSQLPKDRFSAERLKGVDSTLKIQPAKLEDSAVYLCASSNERESYNEQFFGPGTRLTVL.

This chain uses TRBV11-2 with TRBJ2-1; 8 nucleotides agree with TRBD1. Germline loops: CDR1 SGHAT, CDR2 FQNNGV. The length of the CDR3 is 16 residues. V lost 5 bases, J lost 8 bases, and 14 bases stayed unmatched. The CDR3 DNA reads as TGTGCCAGCAGCCAGGGACGGGACAGGAGTTTGGATGAGCAGTTCTTC. Residues: CASSQGRDRSLDEQFF.

This clone was counted a few times. The J gene is TRBJ1-2, the V gene TRBV7-6; possible D gene TRBD1, 6 bases. V was pared by 0 bases and J by 6 bases, with 11 bases between. In germline, CDR1 is SGHVS, CDR2 FNYEAQ. This CDR3 contains 14 residues. In DNA form, the CDR3 reads TGTGCCAGCAGCTTAGCGGCGTCAGGGGATGGCTACACCTTC. Protein product: CASSLAASGDGYTF.

The chain links TRBV5-1 to TRBJ2-1; D is uncertain. Germline CDR1 and CDR2: SGHRS and YFSETQ. The germline V and J ends were trimmed by 4 bases and 8 bases, with 13 bases remaining between them. The CDR3 is 13 amino acids. CDR3 nucleotide sequence: TGCGCCAGCAGCCCGGAGTTGGTCCATGAGCAGTTCTTC. This codes for CASSPELVHEQFF.

This chain uses TRBV9 with TRBJ2-7, with TRBD2 matching 8 bases. This CDR3 is built from 14 residues. Germline V gene sequence: CDR1 SGDLS, CDR2 YYNGEE. J lost 6 bases, V lost 0 bases, and 5 bases had no gene match. CDR3 nucleotide sequence: TGTGCCAGCAGCGTAGGTAGCGGGATATCCGAGCAGTACTTC. Its protein is CASSVGSGISEQYF.

The rearrangement joins TRBV14 to TRBJ2-5; 10 positions agree with TRBD1. Germline assignment: CDR1 SGHDN and CDR2 FVKESK. The junction had 3 bases not matched to a gene; V was cut back by 4 bases and J by 1 base. The CDR3 has 15 amino acids. The CDR3, as DNA: TGTGCCAGCAGCCGGACAGGGGGTCCCCAAGAGACCCAGTACTTC. Its protein product is CASSRTGGPQETQYF.

The chain links TRBV5-4 to TRBJ2-1; D might be TRBD1 or TRBD2, each matching 5 bases. The CDR3 is 16 amino acids. CDR1 is SGHNT, CDR2 YYREEE, per germline (reference sequence). Trimming took off 5 bases at V and 3 bases at J, with 18 bases between the two ends. The CDR3 DNA reads TGTGCCAGCAGTTGGAGCGGACAACTATTCTACAATGAGCAGTTCTTC. Encoded protein: CASSWSGQLFYNEQFF.

The chain couples TRBV6-6 to TRBJ2-5, with 11 positions matching TRBD1. The DNA end lines up better with TRBJ2-7; the J call may be wrong. CDR3 size: 15 residues. Germline CDR1 reads MNHNY; CDR2 reads SVGAGI (reference sequence). CDR3 region: CASTGQGERAYEQYF. The CDR3 nucleotides are TGTGCCAGCACGGGACAGGGGGAAAGGGCCTACGAGCAGTACTTC.

This chain uses TRBV7-6 with TRBJ2-2, with D uncertain. CDR1 is SGHVS, CDR2 FNYEAQ, per germline. This CDR3 has 13 amino acids. Trimming stripped 1 base from V and 4 bases from J, with 4 bases between. The DNA of the CDR3 is TGTGCCAGCAGCTTAGTCCCCACCGGGGAGCTGTTTTTT. The encoded protein is CASSLVPTGELFF.

The V and J genes are TRBV18 and TRBJ1-1; weak D call: TRBD1 (5 bases). This CDR3 is built from 14 residues. Deletions cut 3 bases from V and 4 bases from J, with 12 bases between. The V gene's germline CDR1 is KGHSH and CDR2 LQKENI. The CDR3 region has the DNA TGTGCCAGCTCACCCCCTCTGGGGGGCACTGAAGCTTTCTTT. Translating gives CASSPPLGGTEAFF.

V and J are TRBV6-1 and TRBJ2-2; 9 nucleotides align to TRBD1. Germline CDR1 reads MNHNS; CDR2 reads SASEGT. Trimming at V came to 7 bases and at J to 7 bases, leaving 10 bases not matched to a gene. The CDR3 covers 15 residues. The CDR3 coding sequence is TGTGCCAGCACCTGGGACAGGGTCGGGAGCGGGGAGCTGTTTTTT. Translating gives CASTWDRVGSGELFF.

The rearrangement uses TRBV18 and TRBJ1-6; 10 positions match TRBD1. The CDR3 covers 15 residues. The V segment lost 3 bases and the J segment 7 bases; nucleotides outside the gene matches: 3. From germline, CDR1 is KGHSH and CDR2 LQKENI. This chain's CDR3 is CASSPGTGENSPLHF. CDR3 DNA: TGTGCCAGCTCACCCGGGACAGGGGAGAATTCACCCCTCCACTTT. Full variable domain (outside the CDR3, taken from reference TRBV18 and TRBJ1-6): NAGVMQNPRHLVRRRGQEARLRCSPMKGHSHVYWYRQLPEEGLKFMVYLQKENIIDESGMPKERFSAEFPKEGPSILRIQQVVRGDSAAYFCASSPGTGENSPLHFGNGTRLTVT.

The chain has TRBV4-2 and TRBJ2-5; D is possibly TRBD1 or TRBD2 (5 bases each). CDR3 length: 16 amino acids. CDR1 and CDR2 from the germline V gene are LGHNA and YNFKEQ. The V gene lost 4 bases and the J gene lost 4 bases, with 19 bases spanning the gap. CDR3 nucleotide sequence: TGTGCCAGCAGCCCAAAACCTGGGGCCGCGGGAGAGACCCAGTACTTC. Translation gives CASSPKPGAAGETQYF.

This chain uses TRBV11-2 with TRBJ2-3; D remains ambiguous. Trimming took off 0 bases at V and 0 bases at J, with 7 bases between the two ends. The germline V gene encodes CDR1 SGHAT and CDR2 FQNNGV. The length of the CDR3 is 15 residues. CDR3 sequence reads: CASSLDRPSTDTQYF. As DNA, the CDR3 is TGTGCCAGCAGCTTAGACAGACCAAGCACAGATACGCAGTATTTT.

V and J are TRBV27 and TRBJ1-6; D call uncertain. There are 16 residues in the CDR3. Germline assignment: CDR1 MNHEY and CDR2 SMNVEV (reference sequence). V gave up 5 bases and J gave up 10 bases, with 21 bases separating them. The CDR3 loop is CASSPRAAGLESPLHF. The CDR3 nucleotides are TGTGCCAGCAGTCCTCGGGCCGCGGGCCTCGAGTCACCCCTCCACTTT.

The V call is TRBV6-5, the J call TRBJ2-7, with D perhaps being TRBD1 or TRBD2 (5 bases each). This CDR3 region has 14 residues. The germline V gene has CDR1 MNHEY and CDR2 SVGAGI. The V and J ends lost 4 bases and 6 bases respectively, with 16 bases between them. CDR3 protein: CASSLGVGKGEQYF. The DNA of the CDR3 is TGTGCCAGCAGTTTGGGGGTGGGGAAAGGCGAGCAGTACTTC.

The J gene is TRBJ1-1, the V gene TRBV6-1; D uncertain. CDR3 length equals 13 residues. The germline V and J ends were trimmed by 6 bases and 5 bases, with 13 bases remaining between them. Germline CDR1 MNHNS, CDR2 SASEGT. CDR3 DNA sequence: TGTGCCAGCAGAGCTGACCCCGGGACTGAAGCTTTCTTT. Its protein product is CASRADPGTEAFF.

V is TRBV6-6 and J is TRBJ1-4; 7 bases are a match to TRBD1. Germline CDR1 reads MNHNY; CDR2 reads SVGAGI (reference sequence). CDR3 length: 14 amino acids. Trimming took 6 bases from V and 6 from J; bases not matched to a gene: 7. The CDR3 spells CASRGGTDYEKLFF. The CDR3 DNA reads as TGTGCCAGCAGGGGAGGGACAGACTATGAAAAACTGTTTTTT.

The chain couples TRBV30 to TRBJ2-7, with D possibly being TRBD1 or TRBD2 (6 bases each). Germline-derived CDR1 and CDR2 are GTSNPN and SVGIG (reference sequence). Trimming cost V 8 bases and J 0 bases, with 11 bases left between them. This CDR3 spans 12 amino acids. Written as DNA, the CDR3 is TGTGCCCTTAAGGGGGGCTCCTACGAGCAGTACTTC. Protein product: CALKGGSYEQYF.

The chain employs TRBV6-5 and TRBJ2-1; 7 nucleotides match TRBD2. This CDR3 comprises 14 residues. V lost 6 bases, J lost 8 bases, and 10 bases stayed unmatched. Germline CDR1 MNHEY, CDR2 SVGAGI. CDR3 DNA: TGTGCCAGCAGGACGGGACTACGAGACGATGAGCAGTTCTTC. Its translation is CASRTGLRDDEQFF.

This chain connects TRBV9 to TRBJ1-2; D is uncertain. CDR3 length: 13 residues. The ends were cut back, 0 bases at V and 8 bases at J, with 11 bases in the middle. Germline V gene data show CDR1 as SGDLS and CDR2 as YYNGEE. CDR3 protein: CASSVVWEGGYTF. CDR3 bases: TGTGCCAGCAGCGTAGTCTGGGAAGGGGGCTACACCTTC.

Regarding this clone: Because the CDR3 is missing its conserved closing phenylalanine or tryptophan, this is likely a read error. No DNA is shown, since the ends of the CDR3 on it are uncertain; the CDR3 is the one TCRdb lists. V is TRBV20-1 and J is TRBJ1-1. Germline CDR1 is DFQATT and CDR2 is SNEGSKA (reference sequence). The CDR3 length is 9 residues, termini included. The CDR3 here is CSASQSLMY.

This chain connects TRBV5-1 to TRBJ2-3; D is uncertain. The germline V and J ends were trimmed by 2 bases and 4 bases, with 23 bases remaining between them. CDR3 length: 18 residues. The V gene's germline CDR1 is SGHRS and CDR2 YFSETQ. The CDR3 here is CASSLTSQARIPSDTQYF. In DNA, the CDR3 is TGCGCCAGCAGCTTAACCTCCCAGGCAAGGATACCATCAGATACGCAGTATTTT.

The chain uses TRBV11-2 and TRBJ2-7, with TRBD1 as a possible D gene (6 bases). CDR1 SGHAT and CDR2 FQNNGV come from the germline V gene. There are 14 residues in the CDR3. V was pared by 1 base and J by 4 bases, with 11 bases between. CDR3 DNA sequence: TGTGCCAGCAGCTTAGGACAGGCTTCTTACGAGCAGTACTTC. Its translation is CASSLGQASYEQYF.

V and J are TRBV5-6 and TRBJ1-1; no firm D call. CDR3 size: 13 residues. Trimming removed 1 base from V and 0 bases from J, with 4 bases in between. Germline lookup yields CDR1 SGHDT and CDR2 YYEEEE. CDR3 in amino acids: CASSLIMNTEAFF. The DNA of the CDR3 is TGTGCCAGCAGCTTGATAATGAACACTGAAGCTTTCTTT.